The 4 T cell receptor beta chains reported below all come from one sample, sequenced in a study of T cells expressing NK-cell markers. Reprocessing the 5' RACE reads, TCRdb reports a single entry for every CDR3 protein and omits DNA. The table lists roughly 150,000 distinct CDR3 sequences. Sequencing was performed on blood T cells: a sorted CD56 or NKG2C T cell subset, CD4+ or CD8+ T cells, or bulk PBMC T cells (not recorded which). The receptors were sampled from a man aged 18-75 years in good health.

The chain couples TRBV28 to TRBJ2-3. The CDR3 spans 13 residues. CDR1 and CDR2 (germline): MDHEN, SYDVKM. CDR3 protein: CASRYDLADTQYF.

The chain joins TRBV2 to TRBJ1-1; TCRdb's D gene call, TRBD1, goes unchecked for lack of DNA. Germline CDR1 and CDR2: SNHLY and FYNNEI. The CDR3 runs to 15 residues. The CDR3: CASSDQTGYPPEAFF.

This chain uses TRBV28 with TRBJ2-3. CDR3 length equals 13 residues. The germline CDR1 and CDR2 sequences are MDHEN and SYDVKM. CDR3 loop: CASSLASADTQYF.

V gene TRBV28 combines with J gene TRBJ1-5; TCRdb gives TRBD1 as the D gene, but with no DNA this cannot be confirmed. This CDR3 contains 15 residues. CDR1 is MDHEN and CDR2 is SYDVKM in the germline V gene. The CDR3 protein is CASSLGGRGDQPQHF.